Following are 20 T cell receptor beta chains from one sample sequenced in a study of shared clonotypes between healthy human individuals. Generated by immunoSEQ multiplex PCR, the TCRdb table keeps only in-frame clones and is missing some. The data hold nearly 2 million clones, with approximately 94% observed a single time. Selected positively for CCR7 and CD45RO-negative, naive CD8 cells excluded terminally differentiated effector memory CD45RA+ cells. Specimen: naive CD8+ T cells sorted from blood. Receptors originate from a man between 18 and 35 years old in good health.

In the case of this clone: At the DNA level, this CDR3 is encoded by other sequences in the same sample as well. The chain joins TRBV28 to TRBJ2-7; 8 bases map to TRBD2. CDR1 is MDHEN and CDR2 is SYDVKM in the germline V gene. The junction had 4 bases not matched to a gene; V was cut back by 2 bases and J by 4 bases. The CDR3 contains 14 residues. The chain's CDR3 is CASSLAGGRYEQYF. The DNA for the CDR3 is TGTGCCAGCAGTTTAGCGGGGGGCAGATACGAGCAGTACTTC.

V usage is TRBV27 and J usage is TRBJ2-7; 10 positions agree with TRBD1. The germline gives CDR1 MNHEY, CDR2 SMNVEV (reference sequence). The CDR3 is 16 residues long. Germline trimming cut 3 bases from V and 3 bases from J; bases unmatched to any gene: 8. CDR3 sequence: CASSFLGTGDRYEQYF. DNA of the CDR3: TGTGCCAGCAGTTTCCTCGGGACAGGGGACCGCTACGAGCAGTACTTC.

V gene TRBV7-2 combines with J gene TRBJ2-1; 10 nucleotides line up with TRBD2. From germline, CDR1 is SGHTA and CDR2 FQGNSA. Germline trimming cut 6 bases from V and 3 bases from J; bases unmatched to any gene: 5. The CDR3 sequence is 15 residues long. Here the CDR3 DNA reads TGTGCCAGCAGGGCTGGGACTAGCGTCTACAATGAGCAGTTCTTC. It codes for CASRAGTSVYNEQFF.

The chain couples TRBV9 to TRBJ2-7; D not certain. The CDR3 is made up of 14 amino acids. V dropped 0 bases and J dropped 3 bases, with 10 bases sitting between them. The germline gives CDR1 SGDLS, CDR2 YYNGEE. The CDR3 DNA follows: TGTGCCAGCAGCGTAGACCAGGCGATCTACGAGCAGTACTTC. It codes for CASSVDQAIYEQYF.

In nucleotides, the CDR3 is TGCGCCAGCAGCCAGAACAGGGGGTGGAACACCATATATTTT. This codes for CASSQNRGWNTIYF. The J gene is TRBJ1-3, the V gene TRBV4-1; 8 bases line up with TRBD1. The CDR3 covers 14 residues. From germline, CDR1 is MGHRA and CDR2 YSYEKL. V was pared by 3 bases and J by 7 bases, with 5 bases of the junction left unmatched.

This clone was seen only once. The chain uses TRBV6-1 and TRBJ1-1; D is unresolved. V was trimmed by 2 bases and J by 1 base, leaving 5 bases between them. The CDR3 has 13 residues. Per germline, CDR1 MNHNS and CDR2 SASEGT. The CDR3 DNA sequence: TGTGCCAGCAGTGAATCGGCGAACACTGAAGCTTTCTTT. Protein: CASSESANTEAFF.

V is TRBV27 and J is TRBJ2-7; weak D call: TRBD1 (6 bases). The CDR3 length is 14 residues. CDR1 and CDR2 from the germline V gene are MNHEY and SMNVEV (reference sequence). V was cut by 1 base and J by 2 bases, with 9 bases left in between. The CDR3 reads CASSLLDSPYEQYF. CDR3 sequence (DNA): TGTGCCAGCAGTTTATTGGACAGCCCCTACGAGCAGTACTTC.

The chain joins TRBV9 to TRBJ2-5; D remains ambiguous. The V end was cut by 1 base, the J end by 2 bases, with 15 bases between. CDR1 and CDR2 from the germline V gene are SGDLS and YYNGEE. The CDR3 has 16 amino acids. The CDR3 loop is CASSVMPDLLQETQYF. For the CDR3, the DNA is TGTGCCAGCAGCGTAATGCCGGATCTACTTCAAGAGACCCAGTACTTC.

In nucleotides, the CDR3 is TGCGCCAGCAGCTTGCAGCGGGGAACCCCCCACCAAGAGACCCAGTACTTC. Protein: CASSLQRGTPHQETQYF. This sequence joins TRBV5-1 and TRBJ2-5; 7 bases align to TRBD2. Germline trimming cut 1 base from V and 0 bases from J; bases unmatched to any gene: 9. Germline CDR1 and CDR2: SGHRS and YFSETQ. The CDR3 is made up of 17 amino acids.

The V and J genes are TRBV18 and TRBJ1-1; tentative D call: TRBD1 (6 bases). The germline V gene encodes CDR1 KGHSH and CDR2 LQKENI. The CDR3 has 14 amino acids. Deletions cut 0 bases from V and 1 base from J, with 6 bases between. The CDR3, as DNA: TGTGCCAGCTCACCACCGGGACAGAACACTGAAGCTTTCTTT. It codes for CASSPPGQNTEAFF.

This chain uses TRBV5-6 with TRBJ2-7; D gene ambiguous. Germline CDR1 reads SGHDT; CDR2 reads YYEEEE. This CDR3 region has 12 residues. V shed 3 bases and J shed 4 bases, with 8 bases lying between them. The CDR3 here is CASSYNDYEQYF. The CDR3 DNA reads as TGTGCCAGCAGCTATAACGATTACGAGCAGTACTTC. Based on the CDR3 plus reference TRBV5-6 and TRBJ2-7, the full variable domain is DAGVTQSPTHLIKTRGQQVTLRCSPKSGHDTVSWYQQALGQGPQFIFQYYEEEERQRGNFPDRFSGHQFPNYSSELNVNALLLGDSALYLCASSYNDYEQYFGPGTRLTVT.

CDR3 loop: CSVDGGEGEQFF. The CDR3 region has the DNA TGCAGCGTTGATGGGGGGGAGGGTGAGCAGTTCTTC. The chain joins TRBV29-1 to TRBJ2-1; 7 bases line up with TRBD2. J lost 9 bases, V lost 3 bases, and 5 bases had no gene match. Germline loops: CDR1 SQVTM, CDR2 ANQGSEA. The CDR3 consists of 12 residues.

This clone is a singleton in its sample. The same CDR3 also results from other DNA sequences found in this sample. V gene TRBV19 combines with J gene TRBJ2-3; 9 bases are shared with TRBD1. CDR3 length: 15 residues. Per the germline V gene, CDR1 is LNHDA and CDR2 is SQIVND (reference sequence). V shed 6 bases and J 1 base; nucleotides not matched to a gene: 5. CDR3 residues: CASSRDREGTDTQYF. The DNA of the CDR3 is TGTGCCAGTAGCCGGGACAGGGAGGGCACAGATACGCAGTATTTT. Drawing the rest from reference TRBV19 and TRBJ2-3, the complete variable domain is DGGITQSPKYLFRKEGQNVTLSCEQNLNHDAMYWYRQDPGQGLRLIYYSQIVNDFQKGDIAEGYSVSREKKESFPLTVTSAQKNPTAFYLCASSRDREGTDTQYFGPGTRLTVL.

The chain links TRBV9 to TRBJ2-5, with 12 bases identical to TRBD2. CDR1 and CDR2 from the germline V gene are SGDLS and YYNGEE. The CDR3 sequence is 15 residues long. V was clipped by 3 bases and J by 1 base; unmatched bases: 1. The CDR3: CASSASGGAQETQYF. The DNA of the CDR3 is TGTGCCAGCAGCGCTAGCGGGGGGGCCCAAGAGACCCAGTACTTC.

This clone occurred a few times. V and J are TRBV5-6 and TRBJ1-2; TRBD1 aligns across 9 bases. The CDR3 runs to 13 residues. V dropped 7 bases and J dropped 5; count of bases not matched to a gene: 6. CDR1 and CDR2 (germline): SGHDT, YYEEEE. The CDR3 DNA reads TGTGCCAGCGGCGGACAGGGGTGGTATGGCTACACCTTC. Protein: CASGGQGWYGYTF.

This chain connects TRBV11-3 to TRBJ2-2, with TRBD1 as a possible D gene (6 bases). The CDR3 loop spans 16 amino acids. Trimming removed 1 base at V and 5 bases at J, with 14 bases between. The germline gives CDR1 SGHNT, CDR2 YENEEA. The CDR3 protein is CASSLALQGKTGELFF. The CDR3 DNA is TGTGCCAGCAGCTTAGCCCTACAGGGTAAAACCGGGGAGCTGTTTTTT.

The chain carries TRBV27 and TRBJ2-7, with 8 nucleotides matching TRBD2. With V trimmed by 6 bases and J by 6 bases, 7 bases remained unmatched. This CDR3 spans 13 amino acids. The germline V gene encodes CDR1 MNHEY and CDR2 SMNVEV (reference sequence). CDR3 residues: CASSVLRGGEQYF. CDR3 nucleotides: TGTGCCAGCAGCGTACTCCGGGGGGGCGAGCAGTACTTC.

The gene calls are TRBV7-9 and TRBJ1-4, with 7 nucleotides matching TRBD1. From germline, CDR1 is SEHNR and CDR2 FQNEAQ (reference sequence). V dropped 5 bases and J dropped 8; count of bases not matched to a gene: 8. The length of the CDR3 is 14 residues. CDR3 nucleotide sequence: TGTGCCAGCAGCCCCGACAGGGAGTGGGAAAAACTGTTTTTT. Translating it yields CASSPDREWEKLFF.

DNA for the CDR3: TGTGCCAGCAGTCCCCCAGGAGAATATGAAAAACTGTTTTTT. Protein: CASSPPGEYEKLFF. The chain carries TRBV6-5 and TRBJ1-4; no firm D call. Germline V gene sequence: CDR1 MNHEY, CDR2 SVGAGI. The CDR3 totals 14 residues. Trimming removed 5 bases from V and 6 bases from J, with 13 bases in between.

The chain links TRBV4-3 to TRBJ2-7, with TRBD2 matching 16 bases. Germline V gene lookup returns CDR1 LGHNA and CDR2 YSLEER. This CDR3 is built from 17 residues. J lost 1 base, V lost 4 bases, and 4 bases had no gene match. CDR3 DNA: TGCGCCAGCAGCCCCGGGACTAGCGGGGGGGAGTCCTACGAGCAGTACTTC. Its protein product is CASSPGTSGGESYEQYF.